The 24 T cell receptor beta chains presented below share a single source sample, sequenced in a study of blood T cells in healthy people across ages. Combining a sample-barcoded 5' primer with a J-beta primer mix, a second PCR ran for roughly 7 to 11 cycles. TCRdb used MiXCR to reprocess the 5' RACE reads, holding one entry per CDR3 protein. Of roughly 730,000 distinct CDR3 sequences listed, around 50% are singletons. What was sequenced was blood. The source of these receptors is a man in his forties in good health.

The V and J genes are TRBV5-5 and TRBJ1-1; D remains ambiguous. Germline loops: CDR1 SGHKS, CDR2 YYEKEE (reference sequence). The CDR3 consists of 15 residues. The V gene lost 1 base and the J gene lost 4 bases, with 14 bases spanning the gap. The CDR3 spells CASSLSSVGLTEAFF. DNA of the CDR3: TGTGCCAGCAGCTTGTCGTCAGTAGGGCTCACTGAAGCTTTCTTT.

The V call is TRBV12-3 or TRBV12-4, the J call TRBJ2-6; TRBD1 matches at 9 bases. The CDR3 is 17 residues long. The CDR3, as DNA: TGTCCCATCCTGGGGGGACAGGGCCGATCCGGGGCCAACGTCCTGACTTTC. As protein: CPILGGQGRSGANVLTF.

This clonotype was seen a few times. V usage is TRBV24-1 and J usage is TRBJ2-5; D perhaps matches TRBD1 (7 bases). With 4 bases removed from V and 4 bases from J, the gap between germline ends came to 18 bases. The CDR3 is 16 residues long. Germline CDR1 reads KGHDR; CDR2 reads SFDVKD. The CDR3 region is CATSEQGRRGLETQYF. The CDR3 DNA follows: TGTGCCACCAGTGAACAGGGGAGGAGAGGTCTAGAGACCCAGTACTTC.

Note on this clonotype: The junction does not match germline at one end; this may be a read error. This rearrangement joins TRBV3-1 to TRBJ2-3, with 7 bases identical to TRBD1. This CDR3 has 16 amino acids. The germline CDR1 and CDR2 sequences are LGHDT and YNNKEL (reference sequence). The CDR3 sequence: CASSPGTAKYTDTQYF. CDR3 nucleotides: TGCGCCAGCAGCCCCGGGACAGCTAAATACACAGATACGCAGTATTTT.

This clonotype has ten or more counts. This rearrangement joins TRBV6-5 to TRBJ2-4; no definite D call. CDR3 size: 14 residues. V lost 6 bases and J 0 bases, leaving 9 bases between the germline ends. Germline V lookup: CDR1 MNHEY, CDR2 SVGAGI. CDR3 DNA sequence: TGTGCCAGCAGCCCAGCCCTAGCCAAAAACATTCAGTACTTC. This encodes CASSPALAKNIQYF.

The V and J genes are TRBV28 and TRBJ2-7, with D unclear. Trimming pared 7 bases from V and 2 bases from J, leaving 12 bases between. The CDR3 runs 13 residues. Germline assignment: CDR1 MDHEN and CDR2 SYDVKM. CDR3 sequence: CASMGSPPYEQYF. The DNA for the CDR3 is TGTGCCAGCATGGGGTCCCCTCCCTACGAGCAGTACTTC.

Concerning this clonotype: Germline and junction disagree at one end, which may indicate a read error. The genes are TRBV11-2 and TRBJ2-7; the D is unclear. CDR3 size: 14 residues. Germline CDR1 reads SGHAT; CDR2 reads FQNNGV. In DNA, the CDR3 is TGTGCCAGTAGCTTCGCTTGGGGATCCTACGAGCAGTACTTC. Residues: CASSFAWGSYEQYF.

In this sample, this clonotype turned up a few times. The chain recombines TRBV12-3 or TRBV12-4 with TRBJ2-3; D is unresolved. The CDR3 spans 17 residues. The V and J ends lost 2 bases and 5 bases respectively, with 20 bases between them. CDR3 coding DNA: TGTGCCAGCAGTTTATCCCCTGGCACCTCCATCCAAGATACGCAGTATTTT. It translates to CASSLSPGTSIQDTQYF.

This clonotype was seen only a few times. This sequence joins TRBV10-3 and TRBJ2-3, with 8 positions matching TRBD1. Germline assignment: CDR1 ENHRY and CDR2 SYGVKD. This CDR3 region has 16 residues. V gave up 0 bases and J gave up 2 bases; unmatched junction bases: 4. The CDR3 region is CAISESGTGSTDTQYF. DNA for the CDR3: TGTGCCATCAGTGAGTCGGGGACAGGATCCACAGATACGCAGTATTTT.

The genes are TRBV6-2 or TRBV6-3 and TRBJ1-6; 8 nucleotides line up with TRBD1. The CDR3 has 15 residues. The V segment lost 7 bases and the J segment 7 bases; nucleotides outside the gene matches: 9. Germline V lookup: CDR1 MNHEY, CDR2 SVGEGT. CDR3 nucleotides: TGTGCCAGCACTCGCGGCTGGACAGGGAATTCACCCCTCCACTTT. This translates into CASTRGWTGNSPLHF.

The chain combines TRBV11-3 with TRBJ2-1; D uncertain. Germline CDR1 is SGHNT and CDR2 is YENEEA. The CDR3 has 13 amino acids. Trimming cost V 1 base and J 10 bases, with 11 bases left between them. The CDR3 coding sequence is TGTGCCAGCAGCTTAGTCTCTAGTCGGGAGCAGTTCTTC. It encodes CASSLVSSREQFF.

This clonotype has a single count. The rearrangement links TRBV3-1 to TRBJ2-2; tentatively, D is TRBD1 (6 bases). The CDR3 covers 16 residues. V was pared by 2 bases and J by 5 bases, with 15 bases between. The germline V gene encodes CDR1 LGHDT and CDR2 YNNKEL (reference sequence). This CDR3 reads CASSQSLQGSTGELFF. The CDR3 DNA sequence: TGTGCCAGCAGCCAATCGCTTCAGGGGTCGACCGGGGAGCTGTTTTTT.

As regards this clonotype: Relative to the germline gene, one junction end is altered; a read error may explain this. This chain links TRBV5-6 with TRBJ2-1; TRBD2 might be the D (5 bases). Germline CDR1 is SGHDT and CDR2 is YYEEEE. The CDR3 spans 14 residues. The CDR3, as DNA: TGTACCAGCCTTGGGAACCTAGGAGGTAATGAGCAGTTCTTC. Protein sequence: CTSLGNLGGNEQFF.

The chain links TRBV28 to TRBJ2-3; tentative D call: TRBD2 (6 bases). The V end was cut by 6 bases, the J end by 5 bases, with 15 bases between. Germline assignment: CDR1 MDHEN and CDR2 SYDVKM. The CDR3 runs to 14 residues. The CDR3 DNA sequence: TGTGCCAGCAGCCGTAGCGGACGTGGAGATACGCAGTATTTT. Protein: CASSRSGRGDTQYF.

The chain carries TRBV6-6 and TRBJ1-4; D unclear. This CDR3 is 15 amino acids long. Germline CDR1 is MNHNY and CDR2 is SVGAGI (reference sequence). Trimming removed 2 bases at V and 0 bases at J, with 7 bases between. DNA of the CDR3: TGTGCCAGCAGTTACGTTACAGCAACTAATGAAAAACTGTTTTTT. Protein product: CASSYVTATNEKLFF.

This rearrangement joins TRBV3-1 to TRBJ2-5; D assignment may be TRBD1 or TRBD2 (6 bases each). Germline lookup yields CDR1 LGHDT and CDR2 YNNKEL (reference sequence). The length of the CDR3 is 16 residues. V was cut by 0 bases and J by 2 bases, with 13 bases left in between. CDR3 nucleotides: TGTGCCAGCAGCCAAGACGGGGTAGGGGGGCAAGAGACCCAGTACTTC. This gives the protein CASSQDGVGGQETQYF.

The rearrangement links TRBV4-2 to TRBJ1-5, with D uncertain. CDR1 and CDR2 from the germline V gene are LGHNA and YNFKEQ. CDR3 length: 19 residues. V was shortened by 1 base and J by 4 bases, with 23 bases between the two germline ends. The CDR3 region is CASSQGIRRFEVGNQPQHF. The CDR3 coding sequence is TGTGCCAGCAGCCAAGGCATTCGGCGATTCGAGGTCGGGAATCAGCCCCAGCATTTT.

V is TRBV12-3 or TRBV12-4 and J is TRBJ2-1; D perhaps matches TRBD2 (5 bases). The J call may be incorrect, as the DNA end agrees better with TRBJ2-7. The CDR3 has 14 amino acids. The CDR3 region has the DNA TGTGCCAGCAGTTTACGGGATAGGACCAATGAGCAGTACTTC. Translating it yields CASSLRDRTNEQYF.

The chain uses TRBV6-1 and TRBJ2-5, with 11 bases identical to TRBD1. CDR1 is MNHNS, CDR2 SASEGT, per germline. J was trimmed by 5 bases and V by 5 bases; bases with no gene match: 10. This CDR3 region has 16 residues. The CDR3 spells CASSKGTGGPPETQYF. Here the CDR3 DNA reads TGTGCCAGCAGTAAAGGGACAGGGGGACCCCCGGAGACCCAGTACTTC.

The V gene is TRBV5-1, the J gene TRBJ2-2; D might be TRBD2 (5 bases). CDR1 and CDR2 from the germline V gene are SGHRS and YFSETQ. V was trimmed by 4 bases and J by 1 base, leaving 11 bases between them. This CDR3 contains 15 residues. CDR3: CASSTDGENTGELFF. CDR3 nucleotides: TGCGCCAGCAGCACGGACGGGGAGAACACCGGGGAGCTGTTTTTT.

The chain has TRBV10-3 and TRBJ2-2; D gene unclear. CDR1 and CDR2 (germline): ENHRY, SYGVKD. This CDR3 spans 12 amino acids. Trimming pared 3 bases from V and 5 bases from J, leaving 4 bases between. This CDR3 is CAISEETGELFF. The CDR3 DNA is TGTGCCATCAGTGAAGAAACCGGGGAGCTGTTTTTT.

Remarks on this clonotype: This clone may be a read error of a much larger clone one base away. This chain uses TRBV5-1 with TRBJ2-7; perhaps TRBD1 as D (6 bases). The ends were cut back, 2 bases at V and 5 bases at J, with 17 bases in the middle. The CDR3 is 15 residues long. Germline lookup yields CDR1 SGHRS and CDR2 YFSETQ. The chain's CDR3 is CASSFQQGFPDEQYF. CDR3 sequence (DNA): TGCGCCAGCAGCTTCCAACAGGGTTTTCCCGACGAGCAGTACTTC.

V is TRBV20-1 and J is TRBJ1-1; D possibly corresponds to TRBD1 (5 bases). V lost 6 bases and J 1 base, leaving 15 bases between the germline ends. The CDR3 has 14 amino acids. Germline V gene lookup returns CDR1 DFQATT and CDR2 SNEGSKA (reference sequence). CDR3 sequence (DNA): TGCAGTGCACCGCCGGGGCCTGGGAACACTGAAGCTTTCTTT. This gives the protein CSAPPGPGNTEAFF.

At least ten counts were recorded for this clonotype. The V gene is TRBV10-3, the J gene TRBJ1-6; D is perhaps TRBD1 (5 bases). The germline gives CDR1 ENHRY, CDR2 SYGVKD. V lost 7 bases and J lost 8, with 12 bases in between. The CDR3 has 13 amino acids. The CDR3 region has the DNA TGTGCCATCAACCAGGGCGGCTATTCACCCCTCCACTTT. Encoded protein: CAINQGGYSPLHF.